A single sample is the source of the 5 T cell receptor beta chains below, sequenced in a study of cytomegalovirus exposure and HLA in healthy donors. The repertoire was sequenced with immunoSEQ multiplex PCR; TCRdb's copy has only in-frame clones and lacks some. This sample has over 200,000 clones; 65% to 85% occur once, and the top ten carry over 12%. Source material: PBMCs. These TCRs come from a woman in her 30s in good health and CMV-seropositive.

CDR3 region: CASSLFGRLRDGSTEAFF. As DNA, the CDR3 is TGTGCCAGCAGTTTATTTGGCAGGTTGAGGGACGGGTCCACTGAAGCTTTCTTT. V is TRBV27 and J is TRBJ1-1, with D perhaps matching TRBD1 (5 bases). The CDR3 loop spans 18 amino acids. V lost 1 base and J lost 4, with 22 bases in between. Germline V gene sequence: CDR1 MNHEY, CDR2 SMNVEV (reference sequence).

The chain uses TRBV6-1 and TRBJ2-6; D unresolved. Per germline, CDR1 MNHNS and CDR2 SASEGT. The CDR3 is 15 amino acids. With 3 bases removed from V and 4 bases from J, the gap between germline ends came to 10 bases. The CDR3 spells CASSDSSSGANVLTF. CDR3 in DNA: TGTGCCAGCAGTGATTCCTCCTCGGGGGCCAACGTCCTGACTTTC.

Remarks on this clone: One end of the junction fails to match germline, which may point to a read error. This CDR3 is CSARDRDRVAF. CDR3 DNA sequence: TGCAGTGCTAGAGATCGCGACCGAGTGGCCTTC. The chain employs TRBV20-1 and TRBJ1-2; D not resolved. The CDR3 has 11 amino acids. Germline loops: CDR1 DFQATT, CDR2 SNEGSKA (reference sequence).

The chain joins TRBV7-2 to TRBJ1-2; 7 positions agree with TRBD1. Looked up from germline, CDR1 is SGHTA and CDR2 is FQGNSA. The V segment lost 3 bases and the J segment 3 bases; nucleotides outside the gene matches: 4. This CDR3 is 14 amino acids long. Here the CDR3 DNA reads TGTGCCAGCAGCTTCCCCGGGACAGACTATGGCTACACCTTC. Translation: CASSFPGTDYGYTF.

The chain is built from TRBV29-1 and TRBJ1-1; 8 positions match TRBD1. The CDR3 extends over 13 amino acids. The trim removed 6 bases at V and 1 base at J, leaving 4 bases unmatched. Germline CDR1 SQVTM, CDR2 ANQGSEA. The CDR3 DNA follows: TGCAGCGTACAGGGGGTTAGGAACACTGAAGCTTTCTTT. Translated, it gives CSVQGVRNTEAFF.